Below are 20 T cell receptor beta chains sequenced from a single sample in a study of beta chain features in type 1 diabetes. Study-wide points: Among patients with Type 1 diabetes, TCRB CDR3s were moderately but significantly shorter in every one of the four CD4+ subsets.

The isolated RNA, all of it, was reverse transcribed, so expressed TCRB transcripts were what got sequenced. Libraries were prepared by immunoSEQ multiplex PCR; TCRdb keeps only in-frame clonotypes and omits some of them. The sample holds some 700,000 clones; around an eighth are singletons and the top ten take 0.02% to 0.025%. No antigen has been identified for these receptors. Sequenced material: naive CD4+ T cells from blood. The receptor set was obtained from a man between 18 and 35 years old with type 1 diabetes.

This clone has only a few counts. Within the sample, other DNA sequences also encode this same CDR3. The genes are TRBV29-1 and TRBJ2-5; unclear D gene. Trimming took 4 bases from V and 3 from J, leaving 3 bases between them. CDR1 is SQVTM, CDR2 ANQGSEA, per germline. This CDR3 has 10 amino acids. The CDR3 DNA is TGCAGCGTTGGGGAAGAGACCCAGTACTTC. It codes for CSVGEETQYF.

Regarding this clone: Other nucleotide sequences in the sample specify the same CDR3. This chain joins TRBV18 and TRBJ1-1; D call uncertain. Trimming took off 2 bases at V and 1 base at J, with 5 bases between the two ends. From germline, CDR1 is KGHSH and CDR2 LQKENI. This CDR3 has 13 amino acids. The CDR3: CASSPAANTEAFF. CDR3 in DNA: TGTGCCAGCTCACCAGCAGCGAACACTGAAGCTTTCTTT. Using reference TRBV18 and TRBJ1-1 for the parts outside the CDR3, the full variable domain is NAGVMQNPRHLVRRRGQEARLRCSPMKGHSHVYWYRQLPEEGLKFMVYLQKENIIDESGMPKERFSAEFPKEGPSILRIQQVVRGDSAAYFCASSPAANTEAFFGQGTRLTVV.

This clone was counted only a few times. The chain has TRBV5-6 and TRBJ1-5; no clear D gene. In germline, CDR1 is SGHDT, CDR2 YYEEEE. The V end lost 0 bases, the J end lost 3 bases, and 7 bases lay between the germline ends. The CDR3 runs 14 residues. CDR3 sequence reads: CASSLGQFNQPQHF. The CDR3 nucleotides read TGTGCCAGCAGCTTGGGGCAGTTCAATCAGCCCCAGCATTTT.

This clone was counted between two and nine times. V and J are TRBV10-3 and TRBJ1-2; D call uncertain. The germline V gene encodes CDR1 ENHRY and CDR2 SYGVKD. V dropped 8 bases and J dropped 3 bases, with 16 bases sitting between them. The CDR3 has 14 amino acids. The CDR3 coding sequence is TGTGCCATCTCTCACAGCAACGCGGACTATGGCTACACCTTC. Translating gives CAISHSNADYGYTF.

As regards this clone: The same CDR3 arises from other DNA sequences in this sample as well. The chain couples TRBV5-1 to TRBJ2-1; no reliable D call. Deletions cut 0 bases from V and 6 bases from J, with 4 bases between. Germline loops: CDR1 SGHRS, CDR2 YFSETQ. The CDR3 loop spans 12 amino acids. The CDR3 spells CASSLESNEQFF. Written as DNA, the CDR3 is TGCGCCAGCAGCTTGGAAAGCAATGAGCAGTTCTTC.

The chain couples TRBV28 to TRBJ1-2; 10 bases line up with TRBD1. The germline V gene encodes CDR1 MDHEN and CDR2 SYDVKM. The length of the CDR3 is 14 residues. V was pared by 5 bases and J by 5 bases, with 5 bases of the junction left unmatched. CDR3: CASSRGQGRYGYTF. The DNA of the CDR3 is TGTGCCAGCAGTAGGGGACAGGGGAGGTATGGCTACACCTTC.

The chain uses TRBV6-5 and TRBJ2-3; D unresolved. V was clipped by 4 bases and J by 0 bases, with 8 bases between them. There are 14 residues in the CDR3. Germline V gives CDR1 MNHEY, CDR2 SVGAGI. The CDR3 sequence is CASSFGYSTDTQYF. DNA for the CDR3: TGTGCCAGCAGTTTCGGATATAGCACAGATACGCAGTATTTT.

This chain joins TRBV29-1 and TRBJ2-3; 11 bases fit TRBD2. This CDR3 has 15 residues. Trimming at V came to 5 bases and at J to 2 bases, leaving 6 bases not matched to a gene. Germline V gene sequence: CDR1 SQVTM, CDR2 ANQGSEA. The CDR3 loop reads CSVLTSGGFTDTQYF. In DNA, the CDR3 is TGCAGCGTTCTTACTAGCGGGGGTTTCACAGATACGCAGTATTTT.

The gene calls are TRBV2 and TRBJ2-2; D is uncertain. The CDR3 contains 11 residues. The germline V gene has CDR1 SNHLY and CDR2 FYNNEI. V lost 7 bases to trimming and J lost 6 bases, with 6 bases between them. The CDR3 loop is CASKASGELFF. In DNA, the CDR3 is TGTGCCAGCAAAGCGTCCGGGGAGCTGTTTTTT.

The chain links TRBV27 to TRBJ1-5; TRBD1 matches 7 bases. V lost 5 bases to trimming and J lost 4 bases; unmatched junction nucleotides: 8. The CDR3 has 15 residues. From germline, CDR1 is MNHEY and CDR2 SMNVEV (reference sequence). CDR3 in DNA: TGTGCCAGCAGTCGACGGGACAGTAGTAATCAGCCCCAGCATTTT. This encodes CASSRRDSSNQPQHF.

This clone was detected only a few times. This chain joins TRBV10-2 and TRBJ1-1, with 8 positions matching TRBD1. Trimming at V came to 4 bases and at J to 5 bases, leaving 9 bases not matched to a gene. The CDR3 extends over 15 amino acids. Germline V gene sequence: CDR1 WSHSY, CDR2 SAAADI. The DNA of the CDR3 is TGCGCCAGCAGTGCAGACAGGGGTATAGTTACTGAAGCTTTCTTT. Residues: CASSADRGIVTEAFF.

This clone was observed a handful of times. This chain links TRBV2 with TRBJ1-2, with D perhaps matching TRBD1 (5 bases). The germline V gene encodes CDR1 SNHLY and CDR2 FYNNEI. With 2 bases removed from V and 1 base from J, the gap between germline ends came to 14 bases. This CDR3 is built from 16 residues. CDR3 nucleotide sequence: TGTGCCAGCAGTGAAATGACAGTGGGTTTTAACTATGGCTACACCTTC. Encoded protein: CASSEMTVGFNYGYTF.

The V gene is TRBV27, the J gene TRBJ1-1; D unclear. Trimming stripped 4 bases from V and 3 bases from J, with 12 bases between. Looked up from germline, CDR1 is MNHEY and CDR2 is SMNVEV (reference sequence). This CDR3 contains 14 residues. CDR3 sequence: CASSSTQVHTEAFF. The CDR3, as DNA: TGTGCCAGCAGTTCCACCCAAGTTCACACTGAAGCTTTCTTT.

There are a few counts of this clone. Here the CDR3 DNA reads TGCAGCGCCACCGGGACTAGCTTCTACAATGAGCAGTTCTTC. This translates into CSATGTSFYNEQFF. The chain carries TRBV29-1 and TRBJ2-1, with TRBD2 identical over 9 bases. The CDR3 has 14 amino acids. The V and J ends lost 7 bases and 3 bases, in that order; junction bases with no gene match: 7. From germline, CDR1 is SQVTM and CDR2 ANQGSEA.

The chain has TRBV7-6 and TRBJ1-3; D not certain. The germline gives CDR1 SGHVS, CDR2 FNYEAQ. There are 14 residues in the CDR3. V lost 5 bases and J lost 0, with 8 bases in between. This CDR3 is CASSRDHSGNTIYF. In nucleotides, the CDR3 is TGTGCCAGCAGCCGTGATCACTCTGGAAACACCATATATTTT. Full variable domain (rest looked up from reference TRBV7-6 and TRBJ1-3): GAGVSQSPRYKVTKRGQDVALRCDPISGHVSLYWYRQALGQGPEFLTYFNYEAQQDKSGLPNDRFSAERPEGSISTLTIQRTEQRDSAMYRCASSRDHSGNTIYFGEGSWLTVV.

This clone has only a few counts. The chain is built from TRBV10-3 and TRBJ2-6; no clear D gene. Trimming took 10 bases from V and 0 from J, leaving 4 bases between them. Germline CDR1 ENHRY, CDR2 SYGVKD. This CDR3 contains 12 residues. CDR3 nucleotides: TGTGCCACCCACTCTGGGGCCAACGTCCTGACTTTC. Protein: CATHSGANVLTF.

Only a few counts were recorded for this clone. V and J are TRBV7-2 and TRBJ2-5; 8 bases match TRBD1. The CDR3 consists of 14 residues. Trimming removed 4 bases from V and 1 base from J; junction bases left unmatched: 2. Germline CDR1 SGHTA, CDR2 FQGNSA. As DNA, the CDR3 is TGTGCCAGCAGCTGGACAGGGTTCCAAGAGACCCAGTACTTC. Its translation: CASSWTGFQETQYF.

This clone was seen a few times. The rearrangement joins TRBV7-2 to TRBJ2-7; the D gene is possibly TRBD2 (6 bases). Germline V gives CDR1 SGHTA, CDR2 FQGNSA. The CDR3 is made up of 14 amino acids. The V end lost 6 bases, the J end lost 0 bases, and 12 bases lay between the germline ends. The CDR3 DNA sequence: TGTGCCAGCAGTGGAGTGGAGGGCTCCTACGAGCAGTACTTC. Translating gives CASSGVEGSYEQYF.

This clone was counted between two and nine times. V usage is TRBV2 and J usage is TRBJ1-6, with D possibly matching TRBD1 (5 bases). Germline values: CDR1 SNHLY, CDR2 FYNNEI. This CDR3 has 14 amino acids. Trimming removed 8 bases from V and 4 bases from J, with 12 bases in between. The CDR3 DNA sequence: TGTGCCAGCTCCGGGGCCGAGTATAATTCACCCCTCCACTTT. It specifies CASSGAEYNSPLHF.

V usage is TRBV11-3 and J usage is TRBJ1-1, with no clear D. Looked up from germline, CDR1 is SGHNT and CDR2 is YENEEA. With 5 bases removed from V and 0 bases from J, the gap between germline ends came to 22 bases. There are 18 residues in the CDR3. CDR3 loop: CASSLLPAGTGMNTEAFF. CDR3 nucleotides: TGTGCCAGCAGCCTACTTCCGGCGGGCACGGGGATGAACACTGAAGCTTTCTTT.